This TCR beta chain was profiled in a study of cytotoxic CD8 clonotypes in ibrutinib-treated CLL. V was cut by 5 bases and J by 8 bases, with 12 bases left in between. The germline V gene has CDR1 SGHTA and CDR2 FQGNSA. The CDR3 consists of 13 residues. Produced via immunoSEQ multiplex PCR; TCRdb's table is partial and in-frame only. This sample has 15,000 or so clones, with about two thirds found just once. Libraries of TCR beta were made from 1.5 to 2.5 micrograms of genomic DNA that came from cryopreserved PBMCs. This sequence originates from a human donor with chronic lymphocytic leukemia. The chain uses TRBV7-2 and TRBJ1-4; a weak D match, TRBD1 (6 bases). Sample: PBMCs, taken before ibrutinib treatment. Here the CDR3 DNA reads TGTGCCAGCAGCCGGGGGGGCGGAGAAAAACTGTTTTTT. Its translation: CASSRGGGEKLFF.